This T cell receptor beta chain came from a study of T-cell memory formation after mild COVID-19 (dated by TCRdb to the early 2020s). At the level of the whole study: TCR sequence clusters from the two donors were largely donor specific. T-cell clones expanding and contracting after mild COVID-19 in a couple of donors were tracked by longitudinal TCRalpha and TCRbeta repertoire sequencing. Two young, previously healthy adult volunteers, one female and one male, were included in the cohort. What the research found in general, with its limitations: Contracting CD4+ clones were located mainly in the CM and EM memory subsets, whereas CD8+ clones were found to be enriched in EMRA. The study covered only two mild cases, and larger cohorts including severe cases with pre-infection samples were considered necessary. Balanced CD4/CD8 phenotypes were observed for clones contracting from day 15 to 85, whereas a bias towards CD4+ was observed for a second wave of clones expanding from day 15 to 37. SARS-CoV-2 specificity was not confirmed for the second-wave clones peaking on day 37. Some responding clones were found in pre-infection memory, which suggests that pre-existing cross-reactive memory T cells took part in the SARS-CoV-2 response.

Ficoll-Paque density gradient centrifugation was used to isolate PBMCs. TCRdb shows the sequencer as Illumina NovaSeq 6000. TCRalpha and TCRbeta cDNA libraries were constructed by 5'RACE with constant-segment primers, with sample barcodes and unique molecular identifiers being introduced. RNA was extracted from every sample with Trizol reagent. Library amplification was performed in two PCR steps, and a second sample barcode and Illumina TruSeq adapters were introduced in the second step. Sequencing of the libraries was done on an Illumina NovaSeq, producing 2 x 150 bp paired-end reads. On the study's bioinformatics: Reads were demultiplexed and collapsed into UMI-guided consensus sequences with migec v1.2.7. Using mixcr v2.1.11, UMI consensuses were aligned to TRA and TRB V and J templates and then assembled into clonotypes. Expanded or contracted clonotypes were those called significant by both edgeR and NoisET, with noise models trained on biological replicates. For edgeR calls, the thresholds were a false discovery rate-adjusted p below 0.01 and a log2 fold-change of 1. As an exploratory analysis of dynamics, PCA with hierarchical clustering was applied to max-normalized trajectories of the 1000 most abundant clonotypes. The CD4 or CD8 phenotype of responding clones was assigned using the separately sequenced CD4+ and CD8+ repertoires. Starting from the raw public reads, TCRdb applied fastp trimming at Q25, assembled clones with MiXCR and retained in-frame beta chains. Each record represents a unique CDR3 protein, reported with the most common genes and DNA among its rows. These V and J calls are TCRdb output, not the study's own analysis. A total of roughly 100,000 distinct CDR3 sequences appear in this sample, over 15% of them only once. Jointly, the top ten make up approximately 28% of the sample.

The germline V gene (reference sequence) specifies DFQATT as CDR1 and SNEGSKA as CDR2. Trimming takes 0 bases from V and 7 bases from J, and the germline ends sit 16 bases apart. Reading from cysteine to phenylalanine, the CDR3 counts 15 amino acids. The only DNA kept is the CDR3, 45 bases in frame from the first base. This clonotype was counted a few times. No cognate antigen has been identified for it. No much larger clonotype is one base removed from it; base qualities were not supplied. This chain is built from TRBV20-1 and TRBJ1-5; TRBD1 is a possible D gene, resting on 5 matching bases. Material: PBMCs or a T cell subset sorted from them (not recorded which). The receptor comes from an adult woman who had mild COVID-19 (a few samples of this study predate the infection). The sample titles of this study are shuffled in the database, so cell type and time point are left out; the donor was told from shared clones. CDR3 sequence: CSARDLREARQPQHF. The DNA reads as follows: TGCAGTGCTAGAGATCTCAGGGAGGCACGACAGCCCCAGCATTTT.